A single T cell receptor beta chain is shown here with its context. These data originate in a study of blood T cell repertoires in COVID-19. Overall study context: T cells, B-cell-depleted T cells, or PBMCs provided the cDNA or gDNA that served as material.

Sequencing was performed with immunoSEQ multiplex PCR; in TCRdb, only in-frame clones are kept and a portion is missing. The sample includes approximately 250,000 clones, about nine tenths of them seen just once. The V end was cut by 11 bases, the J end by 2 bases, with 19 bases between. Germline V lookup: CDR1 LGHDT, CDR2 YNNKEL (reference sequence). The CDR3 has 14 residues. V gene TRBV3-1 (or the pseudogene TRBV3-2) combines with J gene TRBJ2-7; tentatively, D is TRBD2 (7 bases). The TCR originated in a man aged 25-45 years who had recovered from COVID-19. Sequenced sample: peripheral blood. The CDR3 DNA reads TGTGCCGTAGGGGGGGTGGACAGCCCCTACGAGCAGTACTTC. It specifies CAVGGVDSPYEQYF.